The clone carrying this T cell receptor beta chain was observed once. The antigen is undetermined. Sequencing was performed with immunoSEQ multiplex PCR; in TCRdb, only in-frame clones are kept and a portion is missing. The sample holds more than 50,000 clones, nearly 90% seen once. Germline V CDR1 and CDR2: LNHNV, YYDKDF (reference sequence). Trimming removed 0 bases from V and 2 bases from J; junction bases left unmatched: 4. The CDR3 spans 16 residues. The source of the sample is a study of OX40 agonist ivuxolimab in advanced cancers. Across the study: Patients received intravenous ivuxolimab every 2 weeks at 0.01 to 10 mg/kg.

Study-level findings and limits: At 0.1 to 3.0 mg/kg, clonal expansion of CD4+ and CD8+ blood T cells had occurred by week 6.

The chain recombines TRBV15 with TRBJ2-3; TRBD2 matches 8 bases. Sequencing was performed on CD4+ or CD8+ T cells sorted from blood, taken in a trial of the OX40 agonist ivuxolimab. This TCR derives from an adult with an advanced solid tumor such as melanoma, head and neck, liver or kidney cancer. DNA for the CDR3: TGTGCCACCAGCAGAGAGGCGGGGGGACTCACAGATACGCAGTATTTT. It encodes CATSREAGGLTDTQYF.